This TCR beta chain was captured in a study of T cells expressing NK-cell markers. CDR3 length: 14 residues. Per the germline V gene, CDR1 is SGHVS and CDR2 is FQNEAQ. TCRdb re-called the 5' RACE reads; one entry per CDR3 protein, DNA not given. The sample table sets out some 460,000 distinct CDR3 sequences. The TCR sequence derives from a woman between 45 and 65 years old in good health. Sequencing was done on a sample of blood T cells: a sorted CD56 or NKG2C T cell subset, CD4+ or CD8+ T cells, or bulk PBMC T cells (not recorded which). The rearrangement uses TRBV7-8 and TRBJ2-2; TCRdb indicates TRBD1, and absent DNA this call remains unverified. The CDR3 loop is CASSGGQATGELFF.